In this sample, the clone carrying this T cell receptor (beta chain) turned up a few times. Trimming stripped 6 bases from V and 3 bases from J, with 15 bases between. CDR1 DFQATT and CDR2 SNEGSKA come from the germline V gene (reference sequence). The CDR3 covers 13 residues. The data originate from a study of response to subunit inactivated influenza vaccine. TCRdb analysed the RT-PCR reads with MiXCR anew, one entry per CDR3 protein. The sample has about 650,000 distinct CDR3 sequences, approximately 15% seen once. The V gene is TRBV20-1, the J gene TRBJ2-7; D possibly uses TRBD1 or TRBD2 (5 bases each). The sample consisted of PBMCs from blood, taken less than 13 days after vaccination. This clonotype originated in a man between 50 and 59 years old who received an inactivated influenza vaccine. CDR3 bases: TGCAGTGCCCGGGACCCGCTGGTCTACGAGCAGTACTTC. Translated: CSARDPLVYEQYF.